Following are 24 T cell receptor beta chains from one sample sequenced in a study of T cells in Graves' hyperthyroidism and ophthalmopathy. Amplification of TCR beta CDR3 regions was performed using RNA transcripts as template. Researchers ran a first-round RT-PCR on the TCR CDR3 using the HTBI primer set. One entry per CDR3 protein, called by TCRdb with MiXCR from the multiplex PCR reads. The data show about 290,000 distinct CDR3 sequences, roughly 15% seen once. The sequencing sample was made of blood. These receptor sequences come from a man aged 30-40 years with Graves' hyperthyroidism.

This clonotype was recorded many times. J is TRBJ2-2 and V is TRBV5-1; D gene uncertain. Trimming cost V 0 bases and J 4 bases, with 7 bases left between them. Per germline, CDR1 SGHRS and CDR2 YFSETQ. The CDR3 sequence is 14 residues long. The CDR3 is CASSLEPATGELFF. The CDR3 DNA reads TGCGCCAGCAGCTTGGAGCCGGCCACCGGGGAGCTGTTTTTT.

Many counts were recorded for this clonotype. The chain is built from TRBV27 and TRBJ1-1; 7 bases line up with TRBD1. V gave up 3 bases and J gave up 3 bases; unmatched junction bases: 1. This CDR3 has 13 residues. The germline V gene encodes CDR1 MNHEY and CDR2 SMNVEV (reference sequence). The CDR3 spells CASSLGTDTEAFF. CDR3 nucleotide sequence: TGTGCCAGCAGTTTGGGGACAGACACTGAAGCTTTCTTT.

A note on this clonotype: A much larger clone lies a single base off, so this may be a read error. The chain employs TRBV20-1 and TRBJ2-7; D is tentatively TRBD1 or TRBD2 (5 bases each). CDR3 size: 15 residues. Germline V lookup: CDR1 DFQATT, CDR2 SNEGSKA (reference sequence). Trimming shortened V by 0 bases and J by 6 bases, and 18 bases separated the two germline ends. The CDR3 sequence: CSARDQKGDAGEQYF. CDR3 DNA: TGCAGTGCTAGAGATCAGAAAGGGGACGCGGGCGAGCAGTACTTC.

This clonotype was recorded many times. The V gene is TRBV5-1, the J gene TRBJ2-3; the match to TRBD1 covers 10 bases. The CDR3 contains 14 residues. The germline V gene encodes CDR1 SGHRS and CDR2 YFSETQ. V was clipped by 4 bases and J by 6 bases; unmatched bases: 5. CDR3 nucleotides: TGCGCCAGCAGCCTTCGGACAGGGGGGGATACGCAGTATTTT. Amino acid sequence: CASSLRTGGDTQYF.

This clonotype occurred a few times. As DNA, the CDR3 is TGTGCCAGCAGCCAAAGGACTAGTAGGAGCTCCTACGAGCAGTACTTC. Translated, it gives CASSQRTSRSSYEQYF. The genes are TRBV11-2 and TRBJ2-7; 7 bases align to TRBD2. V trimming: 5 bases; J trimming: 0 bases; junction bases outside the gene matches: 10. In germline, CDR1 is SGHAT, CDR2 FQNNGV. This CDR3 spans 16 amino acids.

This clonotype was seen a handful of times. V is TRBV7-9 and J is TRBJ2-7; no clear D gene. Looked up from germline, CDR1 is SEHNR and CDR2 is FQNEAQ (reference sequence). Trimming pared 1 base from V and 3 bases from J, leaving 10 bases between. This CDR3 comprises 14 residues. The DNA for the CDR3 is TGTGCCAGCAGCTTAGTGGGAAGGGACTACGAGCAGTACTTC. This translates into CASSLVGRDYEQYF.

The sample holds a few counts of this clonotype. This clone may be a read error of a much larger clone one base away. The genes are TRBV12-3 or TRBV12-4 and TRBJ1-1, with D maybe TRBD1 (5 bases). The CDR3 extends over 16 amino acids. V shed 5 bases and J shed 0 bases, with 16 bases lying between them. CDR3 coding DNA: TGTGCCAGCAGTCCGAACGACAGACAGCTGAACACTGAAGCTTTCTTT. Translation: CASSPNDRQLNTEAFF.

This clonotype was found many times. This rearrangement joins TRBV13 to TRBJ2-7; TRBD1 aligns across 7 bases. Germline-derived CDR1 and CDR2 are PRHDT and FYEKMQ (reference sequence). The CDR3 covers 14 residues. Germline trimming cut 4 bases from V and 4 bases from J; bases unmatched to any gene: 7. As DNA, the CDR3 is TGTGCCAGCAGCTCCCGGGACAGAGAATACGAGCAGTACTTC. This translates into CASSSRDREYEQYF.

This clonotype was seen once. The gene calls are TRBV28 and TRBJ1-1, with D perhaps TRBD1 (5 bases). Trimming took off 5 bases at V and 1 base at J, with 17 bases between the two ends. Germline V gene lookup returns CDR1 MDHEN and CDR2 SYDVKM. The CDR3 totals 16 residues. The CDR3 DNA follows: TGTGCCAGCAGTGAAGCTCTTAAGGGGTGGAACACTGAAGCTTTCTTT. It is translated as CASSEALKGWNTEAFF.

This clonotype was found a few times. This sequence joins TRBV5-6 and TRBJ1-1; D might be TRBD1 (5 bases). The CDR3 has 15 residues. Germline V gene data show CDR1 as SGHDT and CDR2 as YYEEEE. The germline V and J ends were trimmed by 4 bases and 0 bases, with 13 bases remaining between them. The CDR3 loop is CASSPRQFMNTEAFF. CDR3 nucleotides: TGTGCCAGCAGCCCTCGACAGTTCATGAACACTGAAGCTTTCTTT.

This clonotype came up a few times. The chain employs TRBV5-1 and TRBJ2-7; perhaps D is TRBD1 or TRBD2 (5 bases each). Trimming removed 1 base from V and 6 bases from J, with 20 bases in between. Germline V gene lookup returns CDR1 SGHRS and CDR2 YFSETQ. The length of the CDR3 is 16 residues. CDR3: CASSLSPGPIASEQYF. The DNA of the CDR3 is TGCGCCAGCAGCTTGTCCCCGGGACCGATTGCTTCCGAGCAGTACTTC.

This clonotype was seen at least ten times. J is TRBJ2-7 and V is TRBV28; maybe TRBD1 (5 bases). CDR3 length equals 16 residues. The ends were cut back, 2 bases at V and 3 bases at J, with 17 bases in the middle. The germline V gene has CDR1 MDHEN and CDR2 SYDVKM. DNA for the CDR3: TGTGCCAGCAGTTTAAGGGGTAGGGGAAGGGACTACGAGCAGTACTTC. Amino acids: CASSLRGRGRDYEQYF.

This clonotype was counted many times. The rearrangement uses TRBV18 and TRBJ2-7; either TRBD1 or TRBD2 may fit D (5 bases each). Between the trimmed V and J ends, which lost 6 bases and 2 bases, there was a span of 17 bases. This CDR3 has 15 amino acids. Germline assignment: CDR1 KGHSH and CDR2 LQKENI. CDR3 region: CASSPRDGAPYEQYF. The DNA of the CDR3 is TGTGCCAGCTCGCCCCGGGACGGAGCACCCTACGAGCAGTACTTC.

This clonotype was counted between two and nine times. The V gene is TRBV12-3 or TRBV12-4, the J gene TRBJ1-4; 8 bases are shared with TRBD1. This CDR3 has 20 amino acids. After removal of 6 bases from V and 7 bases from J, the junction contained 25 bases not matched to a gene. The CDR3 loop reads CASSYRARASRGLRGEKLFF. Here the CDR3 DNA reads TGTGCCAGCAGCTATCGAGCTCGGGCCTCCAGGGGGCTTCGGGGTGAAAAACTGTTTTTT.

There are many counts of this clonotype. The CDR3 spells CASSTSGGSSYEQYF. The CDR3 DNA follows: TGTGCCAGTAGTACTAGCGGCGGAAGCTCCTACGAGCAGTACTTC. This chain connects TRBV19 to TRBJ2-7; TRBD2 matches 7 bases. The V gene's germline CDR1 is LNHDA and CDR2 SQIVND (reference sequence). J gave up 0 bases and V 4 bases, and 6 bases lay outside the gene matches. The CDR3 totals 15 residues.

This clonotype was picked up many times. The chain has TRBV12-3 or TRBV12-4 and TRBJ2-1; perhaps TRBD2 as D (5 bases). Trimming cost V 6 bases and J 0 bases, with 12 bases left between them. The CDR3 contains 15 residues. The CDR3 sequence: CASRGSESSYNEQFF. CDR3 coding DNA: TGTGCCAGCAGAGGTAGCGAAAGCTCCTACAATGAGCAGTTCTTC.

This clonotype has just a few counts. The chain combines TRBV10-3 with TRBJ2-5, with D perhaps TRBD2 (7 bases). The CDR3 sequence is 16 residues long. V lost 6 bases and J lost 4, with 21 bases in between. Per germline, CDR1 ENHRY and CDR2 SYGVKD. The CDR3 coding sequence is TGTGCCATCAGGGACAACCGAGAAGGGGGGGGAGAGACCCAGTACTTC. It is translated as CAIRDNREGGGETQYF.

This clonotype has a count of ten or more. The gene calls are TRBV12-3 or TRBV12-4 and TRBJ2-7, with TRBD2 identical over 10 bases. The V segment lost 5 bases and the J segment 2 bases; nucleotides outside the gene matches: 3. CDR3 length equals 14 residues. The CDR3 DNA sequence: TGTGCCAGCAGTCTACTAGCGGGGCCCTACGAGCAGTACTTC. The encoded protein is CASSLLAGPYEQYF.

This clonotype came up many times. This chain joins TRBV5-1 and TRBJ2-7; D gene ambiguous. Germline lookup yields CDR1 SGHRS and CDR2 YFSETQ. V was trimmed by 4 bases and J by 7 bases, leaving 9 bases between them. The CDR3 extends over 11 amino acids. The CDR3: CASSVGPEQYF. The CDR3, as DNA: TGCGCCAGCAGCGTTGGACCGGAGCAGTACTTC.

The chain joins TRBV7-2 to TRBJ1-1; 7 bases line up with TRBD1. CDR1 and CDR2 (germline): SGHTA, FQGNSA. Trimming cost V 4 bases and J 5 bases; bases outside gene matches: 13. This CDR3 spans 16 amino acids. CDR3 sequence: CASSSPDRELRTEAFF. DNA for the CDR3: TGTGCCAGCAGCTCTCCTGACAGGGAATTGAGGACTGAAGCTTTCTTT.

This clonotype turned up a few times. This could be a read error, since a much larger clone is one nucleotide away. V and J are TRBV27 and TRBJ2-1, with 12 bases matching TRBD2. CDR1 is MNHEY and CDR2 is SMNVEV in the germline V gene (reference sequence). V lost 8 bases, J lost 6 bases, and 5 bases stayed unmatched. The CDR3 is 14 residues long. CDR3 loop: CASRLAGAPNEQFF. As DNA, the CDR3 is TGTGCCAGCCGACTAGCGGGGGCCCCCAATGAGCAGTTCTTC.

This clonotype appeared many times. This chain joins TRBV20-1 and TRBJ2-1; D may be TRBD1 (5 bases). V lost 6 bases to trimming and J lost 2 bases, with 20 bases between them. CDR1 and CDR2 from the germline V gene are DFQATT and SNEGSKA (reference sequence). This CDR3 has 16 residues. CDR3 residues: CSAPLPRTMAYNEQFF. DNA of the CDR3: TGCAGTGCCCCACTACCCCGGACAATGGCCTACAATGAGCAGTTCTTC.

This clonotype was picked up many times. The gene calls are TRBV7-3 and TRBJ2-3; D is undetermined. V lost 5 bases to trimming and J lost 4 bases, with 13 bases between them. The CDR3 is 14 residues long. Germline V lookup: CDR1 SGHTA, CDR2 FQGTGA. CDR3 DNA: TGTGCCAGCAGCCACGCCGAGGTAGCAGATACGCAGTATTTT. Its translation: CASSHAEVADTQYF.

Ten or more counts support this clonotype. The chain joins TRBV3-1 to TRBJ2-5; D is ambiguous. The CDR3 is 13 amino acids. Trimming shortened V by 1 base and J by 3 bases, and 6 bases separated the two germline ends. Germline V gene lookup returns CDR1 LGHDT and CDR2 YNNKEL (reference sequence). CDR3 nucleotides: TGTGCCAGCAGCCAAGTGAATGAAGAGACCCAGTACTTC. Protein: CASSQVNEETQYF.